The 8 T cell receptor beta chains reported below all come from one sample, sequenced in a study of cytomegalovirus exposure and HLA in healthy donors. Here immunoSEQ multiplex PCR was the method, and the copy in TCRdb shows in-frame clones only, minus some. The sample has 250,000 or so clones; 87% are singletons. The material sequenced was PBMCs. These receptors were obtained from a man aged 18 to 30 in good health and CMV-seropositive.

J is TRBJ2-2 and V is TRBV6-6, with 7 bases aligning to TRBD1. The ends lost 7 bases at V and 2 bases at J; junction bases unmatched: 4. This CDR3 is 14 amino acids long. Per the germline V gene, CDR1 is MNHNY and CDR2 is SVGAGI (reference sequence). The CDR3 reads CASTGGLNTGELFF. CDR3 DNA: TGTGCCAGCACAGGGGGTTTAAACACCGGGGAGCTGTTTTTT.

The V call is TRBV6-1, the J call TRBJ1-4; 7 nucleotides line up with TRBD1. CDR1 is MNHNS, CDR2 SASEGT, per germline. V lost 2 bases, J lost 6 bases, and 6 bases stayed unmatched. The CDR3 is 15 residues long. DNA of the CDR3: TGTGCCAGCAGTGAAAACAGGGGAGTGGATGAAAAACTGTTTTTT. This sequence encodes CASSENRGVDEKLFF.

This chain connects TRBV27 to TRBJ1-1; 7 bases agree with TRBD1. The CDR3 covers 14 residues. Germline trimming cut 9 bases from V and 2 bases from J; bases unmatched to any gene: 9. Germline CDR1 MNHEY, CDR2 SMNVEV (reference sequence). DNA of the CDR3: TGTGCCAGTCAGACAGGGTTACGAAACACTGAAGCTTTCTTT. Translated: CASQTGLRNTEAFF.

The chain is built from TRBV4-1 and TRBJ2-7; 9 bases align to TRBD2. Germline CDR1 reads MGHRA; CDR2 reads YSYEKL. After removal of 2 bases from V and 2 bases from J, the junction contained 7 bases not matched to a gene. The CDR3 runs 16 residues. CDR3 protein: CASSQSTSGYTYEQYF. The CDR3 DNA reads TGCGCCAGCAGCCAAAGTACTAGCGGGTATACCTACGAGCAGTACTTC.

The chain's CDR3 is CASSQILMWVSDTEAFF. CDR3 DNA: TGCGCCAGCAGTCAAATCTTGATGTGGGTTTCCGACACTGAAGCTTTCTTT. The chain is built from TRBV23-1 and TRBJ1-1, with no clear D. TRBV23-1 is classed as an ORF, of uncertain function. This CDR3 region has 17 residues. The V gene lost 2 bases and the J gene lost 3 bases, with 19 bases spanning the gap.

The chain links TRBV21-1 to TRBJ1-1. TRBV21-1 is a listed pseudogene. The CDR3 covers 16 residues. The CDR3 region is CASSPAGDGVNTEAFF. CDR3 nucleotide sequence: TGTGCCAGCAGCCCCGCGGGGGACGGGGTGAACACTGAAGCTTTCTTT.

This chain uses TRBV9 with TRBJ1-2, with D tentatively TRBD1 (6 bases). This CDR3 is 12 amino acids long. In germline, CDR1 is SGDLS, CDR2 YYNGEE. The V and J ends lost 2 bases and 7 bases respectively, with 9 bases between them. This chain's CDR3 is CASSVEGGGYTF. CDR3 DNA: TGTGCCAGCAGCGTGGAGGGGGGTGGCTACACCTTC.

This clone came up once. The chain links TRBV5-1 to TRBJ2-1; D perhaps matches TRBD1 (6 bases). V was shortened by 2 bases and J by 3 bases, with 9 bases between the two germline ends. CDR3 length: 14 residues. Germline V gene sequence: CDR1 SGHRS, CDR2 YFSETQ. The CDR3 DNA is TGCGCCAGCAGCTTTGGACAGATCTACAATGAGCAGTTCTTC. This translates into CASSFGQIYNEQFF.